Below, one T cell receptor (beta chain) is given with its context. The antigen is unknown. This record comes from a study of T cell responses to AZD1222 COVID-19 vaccine. Whole-study results and caveats: Epitopes outside B.1.351 and B.1.1.7 mutated regions reportedly drew nearly half of spike TCRs.

Trimming shortened V by 0 bases and J by 4 bases, and 16 bases separated the two germline ends. The CDR3 runs to 16 residues. Germline V gives CDR1 GTSNPN, CDR2 SVGIG (reference sequence). Generated by immunoSEQ multiplex PCR, the TCRdb table keeps only in-frame clones and is missing some. Here the sample spans roughly 160,000 clones, roughly 92% being singletons. Here the sequenced sample was peripheral blood, taken on day 0 of AZD1222 vaccination. The sequence derives from an adult in good health. The chain carries TRBV30 and TRBJ1-5; a weak D match, TRBD1 (6 bases). The CDR3: CAWSVRTGTSNQPQHF. The CDR3 nucleotides read TGTGCCTGGAGTGTACGAACAGGGACTTCGAATCAGCCCCAGCATTTT.